This T cell receptor delta chain was captured by sequencing in a study of human gamma delta and Vdelta1 T cells (dated by TCRdb to the late 2010s). Concerning the study at large: In this study, the researchers looked at Delta One T cells, which are Vd1+ gamma-delta T cells, to see how well they work as cytotoxic effectors against acute myeloid leukemia.

The CDR1 and CDR2 encoded by the germline V gene are TSWWSYY and QGS. V trim: 2 bases; J trim: 2 bases; unmatched bases: 24. There are 22 amino acids in the CDR3, from cysteine to phenylalanine inclusive. Solely the CDR3 DNA is kept, with 66 bases framed from the first base. What the authors observed across the whole study: Delta One T cells were reported to be polyclonal and to show broad cytotoxic targeting of acute myeloid leukemia.

The library relied on PCR. The listed sequencing device is Illumina MiSeq. TCRdb called clones from the public reads with CATT, and repeated DNA sequences were later combined into one row. For this sample there are roughly 6,700 delta-chain clones; about two fifths appear just once. The ten largest account for approximately 6% of the sample. Worth noting for this clone: Its antigen is unknown. Base qualities are not provided; no much larger clone lies one nucleotide away.

Recombination connected TRDV1 to TRDJ1, with 9 middle bases fitting TRDD2. This TCR was recovered from a human donor in good health. The specimen sequenced was Vdelta1 gamma-delta T cells from blood grown in culture (DOT cells). Interpreted using the paper, the cell subset or site label stands for: Delta One T cells, in vitro expanded/differentiated Vd1+ gamma-delta T cells. The DNA sequence is given as TGTGCTCTTGGGGAAATTGATCCTTCCTACGTCTGGGATTTACTAGGGACCGATAAACTCATCTTT. This codes for CALGEIDPSYVWDLLGTDKLIF.